One T cell receptor beta chain is described in this entry. TCRdb's copy holds only in-frame clones and misses some; the assay was immunoSEQ multiplex PCR. Counted here are around 140,000 clones, about 77% occurring once; the ten biggest clones make up roughly 8.6%. The sample comes from a study of blood T cell repertoires in COVID-19. The germline V gene encodes CDR1 GTSNPN and CDR2 SVGIG (reference sequence). The length of the CDR3 is 15 residues. V lost 3 bases to trimming and J lost 0 bases, with 14 bases between them. The source of this sequence is a woman aged 45-59 years with active or convalescent COVID-19. Sample: peripheral blood. V gene TRBV30 combines with J gene TRBJ1-1, with D uncertain. The CDR3 sequence: CAWRLASTMNTEAFF. DNA for the CDR3: TGTGCCTGGAGGTTAGCCTCGACCATGAACACTGAAGCTTTCTTT.